Listed here are 26 T cell receptor beta chains from one sample, sequenced in a study of monozygotic twins with inflammatory bowel disease. Each CDR3 protein gets one entry in TCRdb, which reprocessed the 5' RACE reads and gives no DNA. The ten top clones account for around 2.5%, within a sample of under 150,000 distinct CDR3 sequences. Sequenced material: blood. These TCRs come from a human donor with ulcerative colitis or Crohn's disease, or a healthy co-twin of an affected twin (not recorded which).

The genes are TRBV19 and TRBJ1-4; TCRdb names TRBD1, which stays unverified in the absence of DNA. The CDR3 has 16 amino acids. The germline V gene encodes CDR1 LNHDA and CDR2 SQIVND (reference sequence). Here the CDR3 reads CASSIGGGASNEKLFF.

The V gene is TRBV20-1, the J gene TRBJ1-4; the TCRdb call, TRBD1, lacks DNA for checking. The CDR3 has 13 amino acids. The germline gives CDR1 DFQATT, CDR2 SNEGSKA (reference sequence). The CDR3 loop reads CSAGGQGPEKLFF.

The chain uses TRBV24-1 and TRBJ2-7; without DNA, the TCRdb call of TRBD2 cannot be checked. The CDR3 loop spans 15 amino acids. Germline CDR1 is KGHDR and CDR2 is SFDVKD. The CDR3 loop is CATSDHRAGSYEQYF.

CDR3 sequence reads: CSAPSPGAGETQYF. The chain employs TRBV20-1 and TRBJ2-5; the TRBD1 assignment by TCRdb is unverifiable without DNA. Germline loops: CDR1 DFQATT, CDR2 SNEGSKA (reference sequence). This CDR3 has 14 residues.

V gene TRBV21-1 combines with J gene TRBJ1-6; the D gene TCRdb calls, TRBD1, cannot be checked with no DNA. TRBV21-1 is annotated as a pseudogene. The CDR3 loop spans 15 amino acids. The chain's CDR3 is CASSPGGGRNSPLHF.

This rearrangement joins TRBV29-1 to TRBJ2-7; TCRdb calls TRBD1, which cannot be checked without DNA. Germline V gives CDR1 SQVTM, CDR2 ANQGSEA. The CDR3 has 12 amino acids. The chain's CDR3 is CSVLDRGHEQYF.

CDR3 in amino acids: CASSALGQGAREQYF. V and J are TRBV9 and TRBJ2-7; TCRdb outputs TRBD1, but without DNA this stays unchecked. CDR1 is SGDLS and CDR2 is YYNGEE in the germline V gene. This CDR3 is built from 15 residues.

The V and J genes are TRBV18 and TRBJ1-1; the D call from TCRdb, TRBD1, cannot be confirmed without DNA. The CDR3 extends over 15 amino acids. Germline V lookup: CDR1 KGHSH, CDR2 LQKENI. The CDR3 region is CASSPGSGMNTEAFF.

V usage is TRBV3-1 and J usage is TRBJ2-5; no DNA is available, so the TRBD1 call from TCRdb remains unchecked. The germline V gene has CDR1 LGHDT and CDR2 YNNKEL (reference sequence). There are 12 residues in the CDR3. This chain's CDR3 is CASSRSGETQYF.

This chain joins TRBV4-2 and TRBJ1-5. CDR3 length equals 15 residues. CDR1 is LGHNA, CDR2 YNFKEQ, per germline. CDR3 region: CASSHIQGGNQPQHF.

V usage is TRBV30 and J usage is TRBJ2-7; the TCRdb call, TRBD2, lacks DNA for checking. The CDR3 has 16 residues. Germline-derived CDR1 and CDR2 are GTSNPN and SVGIG (reference sequence). The CDR3 sequence: CAWSVLSGGPAYEQYF.

The chain joins TRBV20-1 to TRBJ1-6. Germline V gene lookup returns CDR1 DFQATT and CDR2 SNEGSKA (reference sequence). There are 15 residues in the CDR3. The CDR3 protein is CSANRRRDYNSPLHF.

The V and J genes are TRBV5-1 and TRBJ2-1. CDR1 is SGHRS, CDR2 YFSETQ, per germline. The CDR3 has 11 residues. The CDR3 spells CASIYHNEQFF.

The rearrangement links TRBV4-3 to TRBJ2-1; there is no DNA to check the TCRdb D call of TRBD1. The germline V gene encodes CDR1 LGHNA and CDR2 YSLEER. The length of the CDR3 is 17 residues. The CDR3 loop reads CASSLYSGIDRDNEQFF.

This rearrangement joins TRBV7-6 to TRBJ1-1. This CDR3 is built from 14 residues. Germline V lookup: CDR1 SGHVS, CDR2 FNYEAQ. This CDR3 reads CASSSGRENTEAFF.

The rearrangement joins TRBV20-1 to TRBJ1-5; the D gene TCRdb calls, TRBD1, cannot be checked with no DNA. This CDR3 contains 15 residues. The V gene's germline CDR1 is DFQATT and CDR2 SNEGSKA (reference sequence). CDR3 amino acids: CSATTRDRGNQPQHF.

The CDR3 sequence: CASSIGLAGTTNQETQYF. The V and J genes are TRBV19 and TRBJ2-5; TCRdb's assignment of TRBD2 cannot be checked, as there is no DNA. The CDR3 consists of 18 residues. Germline-derived CDR1 and CDR2 are LNHDA and SQIVND (reference sequence).

The chain combines TRBV5-8 with TRBJ2-3; TCRdb names TRBD2, which stays unverified in the absence of DNA. Germline CDR1 reads SGHTS; CDR2 reads YDEGEE. This CDR3 is built from 16 residues. The CDR3 sequence: CASSWGPGRVTDTQYF.

This chain uses TRBV6-5 with TRBJ2-5; without DNA, the TCRdb call of TRBD1 cannot be checked. Looked up from germline, CDR1 is MNHEY and CDR2 is SVGAGI. The CDR3 runs to 16 residues. This chain's CDR3 is CASSYLGRGRKETQYF.

By frequency, this clonotype registers medium-sized. The chain's CDR3 is CSARGGRSNQPQHF. This chain connects TRBV20-1 to TRBJ1-5. This CDR3 spans 14 amino acids. Germline V gene lookup returns CDR1 DFQATT and CDR2 SNEGSKA (reference sequence).

V gene TRBV29-1 combines with J gene TRBJ2-7; TCRdb indicates TRBD1, and absent DNA this call remains unverified. Germline assignment: CDR1 SQVTM and CDR2 ANQGSEA. The length of the CDR3 is 13 residues. The CDR3 spells CSVGDSQTYEQYF.

This chain uses TRBV2 with TRBJ2-7; TCRdb names TRBD2, which stays unverified in the absence of DNA. The V gene's germline CDR1 is SNHLY and CDR2 FYNNEI. This CDR3 comprises 14 residues. The CDR3 loop reads CASRPGTSADEQYF.

This chain links TRBV15 with TRBJ2-7; the D gene TCRdb calls, TRBD2, cannot be checked with no DNA. CDR3 length: 14 amino acids. CDR1 and CDR2 from the germline V gene are LNHNV and YYDKDF (reference sequence). The CDR3 loop reads CATSRERLVNEQYF.

This rearrangement joins TRBV18 to TRBJ2-1; TCRdb lists TRBD1, though no DNA is available to test this call. There are 15 residues in the CDR3. CDR1 and CDR2 (germline): KGHSH, LQKENI. CDR3 sequence reads: CASSPGQGLYNEQFF. The full variable domain, with the rest looked up from reference TRBV18 and TRBJ2-1, is NAGVMQNPRHLVRRRGQEARLRCSPMKGHSHVYWYRQLPEEGLKFMVYLQKENIIDESGMPKERFSAEFPKEGPSILRIQQVVRGDSAAYFCASSPGQGLYNEQFFGPGTRLTVL.

The chain links TRBV20-1 to TRBJ2-1. From germline, CDR1 is DFQATT and CDR2 SNEGSKA (reference sequence). This CDR3 region has 15 residues. CDR3 in amino acids: CSALQWGGLYNEQFF.

V and J are TRBV12-3 or TRBV12-4 and TRBJ1-1; with no DNA, the TCRdb D assignment of TRBD1 cannot be verified. The CDR3 consists of 14 residues. The CDR3 sequence is CASSLTGQGGKAFF.